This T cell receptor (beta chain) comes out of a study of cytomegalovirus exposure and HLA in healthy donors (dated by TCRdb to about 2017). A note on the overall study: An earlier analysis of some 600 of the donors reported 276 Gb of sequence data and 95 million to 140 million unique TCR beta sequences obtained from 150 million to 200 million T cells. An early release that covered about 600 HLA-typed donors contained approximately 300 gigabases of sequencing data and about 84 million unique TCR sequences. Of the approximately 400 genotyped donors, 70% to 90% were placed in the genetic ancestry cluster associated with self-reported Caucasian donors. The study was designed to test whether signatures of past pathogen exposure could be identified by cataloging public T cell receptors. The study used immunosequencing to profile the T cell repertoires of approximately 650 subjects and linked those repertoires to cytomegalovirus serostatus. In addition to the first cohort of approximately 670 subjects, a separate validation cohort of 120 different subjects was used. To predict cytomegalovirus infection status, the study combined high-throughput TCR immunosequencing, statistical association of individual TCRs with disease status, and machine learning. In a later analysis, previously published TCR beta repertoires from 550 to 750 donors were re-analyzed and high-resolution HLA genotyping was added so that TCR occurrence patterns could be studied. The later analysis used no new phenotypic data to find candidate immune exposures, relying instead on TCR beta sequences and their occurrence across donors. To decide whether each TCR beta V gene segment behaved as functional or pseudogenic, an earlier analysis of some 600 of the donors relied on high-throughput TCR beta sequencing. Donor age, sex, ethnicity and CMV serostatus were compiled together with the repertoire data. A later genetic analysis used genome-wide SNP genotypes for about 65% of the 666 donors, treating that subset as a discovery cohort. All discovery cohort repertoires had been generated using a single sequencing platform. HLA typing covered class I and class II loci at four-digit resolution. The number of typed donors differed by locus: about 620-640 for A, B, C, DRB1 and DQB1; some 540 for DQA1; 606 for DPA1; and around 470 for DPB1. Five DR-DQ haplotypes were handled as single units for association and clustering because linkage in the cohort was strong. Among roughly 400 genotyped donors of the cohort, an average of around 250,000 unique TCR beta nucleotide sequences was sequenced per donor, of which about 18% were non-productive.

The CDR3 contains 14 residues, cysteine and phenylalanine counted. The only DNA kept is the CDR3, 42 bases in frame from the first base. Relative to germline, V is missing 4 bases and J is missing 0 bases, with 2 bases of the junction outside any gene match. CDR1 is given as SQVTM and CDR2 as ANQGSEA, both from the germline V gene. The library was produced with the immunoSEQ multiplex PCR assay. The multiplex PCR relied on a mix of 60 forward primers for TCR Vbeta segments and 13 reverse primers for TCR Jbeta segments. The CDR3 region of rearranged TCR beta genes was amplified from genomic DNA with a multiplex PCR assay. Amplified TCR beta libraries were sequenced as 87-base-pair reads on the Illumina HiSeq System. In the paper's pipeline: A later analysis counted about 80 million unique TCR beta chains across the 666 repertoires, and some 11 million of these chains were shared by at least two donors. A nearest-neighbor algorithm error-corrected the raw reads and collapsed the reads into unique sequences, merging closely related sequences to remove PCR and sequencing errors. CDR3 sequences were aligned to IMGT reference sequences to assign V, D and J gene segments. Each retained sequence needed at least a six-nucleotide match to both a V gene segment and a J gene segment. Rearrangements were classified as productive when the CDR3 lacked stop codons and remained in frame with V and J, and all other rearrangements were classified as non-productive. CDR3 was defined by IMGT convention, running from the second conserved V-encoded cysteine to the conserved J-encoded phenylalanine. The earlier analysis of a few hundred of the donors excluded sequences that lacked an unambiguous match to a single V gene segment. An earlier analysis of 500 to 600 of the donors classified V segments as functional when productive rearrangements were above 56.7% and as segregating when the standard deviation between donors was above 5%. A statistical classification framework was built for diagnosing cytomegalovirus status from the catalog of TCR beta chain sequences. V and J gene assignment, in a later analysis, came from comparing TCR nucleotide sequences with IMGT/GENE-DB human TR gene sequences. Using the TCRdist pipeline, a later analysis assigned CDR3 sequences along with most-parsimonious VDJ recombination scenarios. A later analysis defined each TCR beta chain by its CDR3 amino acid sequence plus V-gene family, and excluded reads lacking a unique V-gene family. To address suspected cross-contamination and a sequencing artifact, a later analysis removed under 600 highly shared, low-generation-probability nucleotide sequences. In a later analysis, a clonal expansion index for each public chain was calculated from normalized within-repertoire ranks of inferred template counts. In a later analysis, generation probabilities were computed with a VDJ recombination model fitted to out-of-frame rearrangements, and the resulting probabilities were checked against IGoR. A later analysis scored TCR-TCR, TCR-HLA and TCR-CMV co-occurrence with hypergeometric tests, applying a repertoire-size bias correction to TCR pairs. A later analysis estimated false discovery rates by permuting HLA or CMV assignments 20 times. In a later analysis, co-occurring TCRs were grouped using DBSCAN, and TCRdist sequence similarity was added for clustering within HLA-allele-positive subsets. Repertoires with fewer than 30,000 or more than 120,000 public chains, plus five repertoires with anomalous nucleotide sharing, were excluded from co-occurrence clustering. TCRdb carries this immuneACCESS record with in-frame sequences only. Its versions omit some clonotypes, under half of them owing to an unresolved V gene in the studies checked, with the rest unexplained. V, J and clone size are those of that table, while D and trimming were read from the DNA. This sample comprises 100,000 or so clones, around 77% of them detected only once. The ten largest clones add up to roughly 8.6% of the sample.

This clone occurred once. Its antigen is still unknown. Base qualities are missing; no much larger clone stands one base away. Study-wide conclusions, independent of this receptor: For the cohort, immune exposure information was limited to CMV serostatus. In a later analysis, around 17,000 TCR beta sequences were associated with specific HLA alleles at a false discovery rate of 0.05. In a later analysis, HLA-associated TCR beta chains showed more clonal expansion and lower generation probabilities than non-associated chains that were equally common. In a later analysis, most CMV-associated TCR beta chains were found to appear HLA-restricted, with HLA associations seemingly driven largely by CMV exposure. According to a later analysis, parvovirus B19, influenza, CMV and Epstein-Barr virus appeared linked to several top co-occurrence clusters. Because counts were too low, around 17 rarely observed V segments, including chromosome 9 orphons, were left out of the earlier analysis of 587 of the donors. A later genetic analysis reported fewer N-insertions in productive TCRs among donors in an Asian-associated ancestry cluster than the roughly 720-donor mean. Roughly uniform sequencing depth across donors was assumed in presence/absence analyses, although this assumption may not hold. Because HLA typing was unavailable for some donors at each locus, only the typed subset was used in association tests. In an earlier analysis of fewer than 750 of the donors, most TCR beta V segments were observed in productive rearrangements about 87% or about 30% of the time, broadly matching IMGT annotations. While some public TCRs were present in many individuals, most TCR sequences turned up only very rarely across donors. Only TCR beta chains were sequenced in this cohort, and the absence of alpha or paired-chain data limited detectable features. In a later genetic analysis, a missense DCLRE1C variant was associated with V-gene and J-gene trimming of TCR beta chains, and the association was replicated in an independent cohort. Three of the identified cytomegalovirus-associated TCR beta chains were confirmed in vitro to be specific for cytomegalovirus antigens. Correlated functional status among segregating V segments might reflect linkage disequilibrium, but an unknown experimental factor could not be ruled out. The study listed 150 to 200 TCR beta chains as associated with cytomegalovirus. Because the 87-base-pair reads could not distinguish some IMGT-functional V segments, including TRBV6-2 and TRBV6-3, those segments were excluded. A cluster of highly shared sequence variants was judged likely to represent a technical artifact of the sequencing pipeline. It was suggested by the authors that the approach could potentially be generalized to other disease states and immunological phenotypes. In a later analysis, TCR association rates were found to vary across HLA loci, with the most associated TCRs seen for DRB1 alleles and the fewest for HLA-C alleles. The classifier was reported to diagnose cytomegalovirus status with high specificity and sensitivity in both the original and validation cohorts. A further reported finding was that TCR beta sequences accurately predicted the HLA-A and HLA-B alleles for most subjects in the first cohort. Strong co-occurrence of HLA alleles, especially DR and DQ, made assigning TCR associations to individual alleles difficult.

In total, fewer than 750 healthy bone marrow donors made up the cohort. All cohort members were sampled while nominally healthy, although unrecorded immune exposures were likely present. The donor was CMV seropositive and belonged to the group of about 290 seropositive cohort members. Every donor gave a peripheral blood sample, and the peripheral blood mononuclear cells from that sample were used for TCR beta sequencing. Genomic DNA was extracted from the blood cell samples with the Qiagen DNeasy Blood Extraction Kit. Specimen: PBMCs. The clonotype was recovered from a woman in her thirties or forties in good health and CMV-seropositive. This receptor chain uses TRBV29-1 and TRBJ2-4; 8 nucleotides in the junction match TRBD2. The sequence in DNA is TGCAGCGTTGTTCTAGCGGGAGCCAAAAACATTCAGTACTTC. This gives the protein CSVVLAGAKNIQYF.